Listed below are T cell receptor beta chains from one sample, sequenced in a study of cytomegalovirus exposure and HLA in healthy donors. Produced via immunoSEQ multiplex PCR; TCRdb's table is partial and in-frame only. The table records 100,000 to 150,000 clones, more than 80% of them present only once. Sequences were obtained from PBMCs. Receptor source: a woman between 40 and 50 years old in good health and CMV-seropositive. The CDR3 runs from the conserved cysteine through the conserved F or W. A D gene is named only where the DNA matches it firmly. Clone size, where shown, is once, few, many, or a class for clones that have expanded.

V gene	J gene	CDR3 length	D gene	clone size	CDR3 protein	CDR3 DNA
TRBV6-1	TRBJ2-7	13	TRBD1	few	CASSLDRVYEQYF	TGTGCCAGCAGCTTGGACAGGGTCTACGAGCAGTACTTC
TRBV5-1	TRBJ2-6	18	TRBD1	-	CASSLGGTGGAGANVLTF	TGCGCCAGCAGCTTGGGGGGGACAGGGGGCGCTGGGGCCAACGTCCTGACTTTC
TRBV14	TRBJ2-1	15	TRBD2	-	CASSQLTSGRNEQFF	TGTGCCAGCAGCCAGCTGACTAGCGGGAGGAATGAGCAGTTCTTC
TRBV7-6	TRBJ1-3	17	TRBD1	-	CARPGQECKSSGNTIYF	TGTGCCAGGCCGGGACAGGAGTGTAAGTCCTCTGGAAACACCATATATTTT
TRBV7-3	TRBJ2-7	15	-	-	CASSLTASPGYEQYF	TGTGCCAGCAGCTTAACCGCTAGCCCCGGCTACGAGCAGTACTTC
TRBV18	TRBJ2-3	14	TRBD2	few	CASARTSGDDTQYF	TGTGCCAGCGCTCGGACTAGCGGGGACGATACGCAGTATTTT
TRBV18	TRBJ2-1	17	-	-	CASSPYSPGPAYNEQFF	TGTGCCAGCTCACCCTACTCCCCGGGTCCAGCCTACAATGAGCAGTTCTTC
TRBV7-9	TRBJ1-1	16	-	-	CASSSSPALVNTEAFF	TGTGCCAGCAGCTCGTCACCCGCACTAGTGAACACTGAAGCTTTCTTT
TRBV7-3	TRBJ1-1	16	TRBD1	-	CASSLRTGGKLTEAFF	TGTGCCAGCAGCCTGAGGACAGGGGGAAAATTGACTGAAGCTTTCTTT
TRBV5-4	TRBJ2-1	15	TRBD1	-	CASSLSRGRIYEQFF	TGTGCCAGCAGCTTGTCCAGGGGGCGTATCTATGAGCAGTTCTTC
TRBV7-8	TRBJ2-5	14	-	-	CASSVDLFQETQYF	TGTGCCAGCAGCGTGGACTTGTTCCAAGAGACCCAGTACTTC
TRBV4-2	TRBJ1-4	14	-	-	CASSTPGTNEKLFF	TGTGCCAGCAGCACCCCGGGAACTAATGAAAAACTGTTTTTT
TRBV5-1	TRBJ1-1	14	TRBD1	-	CASSRDRERTEAFF	TGCGCCAGCAGTCGGGACAGGGAGAGAACTGAAGCTTTCTTT
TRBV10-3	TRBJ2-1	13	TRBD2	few	CAIGERGDNEQFF	TGTGCCATCGGTGAGCGGGGGGACAATGAGCAGTTCTTC
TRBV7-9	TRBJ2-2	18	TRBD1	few	CASSLVNLRTGNTGELFF	TGTGCCAGCAGCTTAGTGAATTTACGGACAGGGAACACCGGGGAGCTGTTTTTT
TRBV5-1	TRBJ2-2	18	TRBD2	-	CASSSGLAGGPGTGELFF	TGCGCCAGCAGCTCCGGACTAGCGGGGGGGCCCGGCACCGGGGAGCTGTTTTTT
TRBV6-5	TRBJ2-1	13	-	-	CASSRGVVNEQFF	TGTGCCAGCAGTCGCGGGGTAGTCAATGAGCAGTTCTTC
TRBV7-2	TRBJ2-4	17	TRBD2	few	CASSLGSVIAGKNIQYF	TGTGCCAGCAGCTTAGGATCGGTGATAGCGGGAAAAAACATTCAGTACTTC
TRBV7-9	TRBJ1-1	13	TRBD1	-	CASSLGPGGEAFF	TGTGCCAGCAGCTTAGGGCCAGGGGGTGAAGCTTTCTTT
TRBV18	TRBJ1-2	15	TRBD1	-	CASSPGTGHNYGYTF	TGTGCCAGCTCACCAGGGACAGGGCACAACTATGGCTACACCTTC
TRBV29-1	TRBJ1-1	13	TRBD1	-	CSVEGQGAGEAFF	TGCAGCGTCGAGGGACAGGGGGCTGGTGAAGCTTTCTTT
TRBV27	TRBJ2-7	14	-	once	CASSLSPRGSEQYF	TGTGCCAGCAGTTTGTCCCCTAGGGGAAGCGAGCAGTACTTC
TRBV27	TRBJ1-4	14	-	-	CASSLMGREEKLFF	TGTGCCAGCAGTTTGATGGGCCGTGAAGAAAAACTGTTTTTT
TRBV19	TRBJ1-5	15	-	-	CASSIASQANQPQHF	TGTGCCAGTAGTATAGCGTCCCAGGCTAATCAGCCCCAGCATTTT
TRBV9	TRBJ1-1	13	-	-	CASSVDVANEAFF	TGTGCCAGCAGCGTTGATGTTGCTAATGAAGCTTTCTTT
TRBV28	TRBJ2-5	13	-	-	CASQNSDQETQYF	TGTGCCAGCCAAAATAGCGATCAAGAGACCCAGTACTTC
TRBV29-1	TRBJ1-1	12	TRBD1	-	CSVARQGAEAFF	TGCAGCGTTGCCCGACAGGGGGCTGAAGCTTTCTTT
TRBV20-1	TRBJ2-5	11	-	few	CSARGHETQYF	TGCAGTGCTAGAGGTCATGAGACCCAGTACTTC
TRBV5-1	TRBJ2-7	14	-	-	CASSYGQISYEQYF	TGCGCCAGCAGCTACGGACAGATTTCCTACGAGCAGTACTTC
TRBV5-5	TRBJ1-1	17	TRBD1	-	CASSLPGTGGAGTEAFF	TGTGCCAGCAGCTTACCCGGGACAGGGGGCGCGGGCACTGAAGCTTTCTTT
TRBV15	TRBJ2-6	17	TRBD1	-	CATSQRQGLPGANVLTF	TGTGCCACCAGCCAGCGACAGGGTCTCCCTGGGGCCAACGTCCTGACTTTC
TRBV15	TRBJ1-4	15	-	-	CATSEDFSTNEKLFF	TGTGCCACCAGCGAGGACTTTTCAACTAATGAAAAACTGTTTTTT
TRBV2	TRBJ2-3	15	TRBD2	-	CASRGTSGSTDTQYF	TGTGCCAGCAGGGGGACTAGCGGTAGCACAGATACGCAGTATTTT
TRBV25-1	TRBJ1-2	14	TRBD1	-	CASSGEGQDYGYTF	TGTGCCAGCAGTGGGGAAGGACAGGACTATGGCTACACCTTC
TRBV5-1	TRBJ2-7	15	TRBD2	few	CASSLIAGGIYEQYF	TGCGCCAGCAGCTTGATAGCGGGAGGAATTTACGAGCAGTACTTC
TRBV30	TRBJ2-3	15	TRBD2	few	CAWSTPSGGLSTQYF	TGTGCCTGGAGTACCCCTAGCGGGGGACTTAGTACGCAGTATTTT
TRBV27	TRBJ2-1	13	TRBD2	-	CASSFDRGGEQFF	TGTGCCAGCAGTTTCGACCGGGGGGGTGAGCAGTTCTTC
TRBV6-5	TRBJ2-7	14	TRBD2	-	CASSDSGTSYEQYF	TGTGCCAGCAGTGATAGCGGGACCTCCTACGAGCAGTACTTC
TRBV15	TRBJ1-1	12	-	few	CATGQPNTEAFF	TGTGCCACTGGACAGCCCAACACTGAAGCTTTCTTT
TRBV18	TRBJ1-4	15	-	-	CASSPLTGPNEKLFF	TGTGCCAGCTCACCACTTACAGGCCCTAATGAAAAACTGTTTTTT
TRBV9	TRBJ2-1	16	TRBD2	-	CASSLTSATSYNEQFF	TGTGCCAGCAGCCTGACTAGCGCGACCTCCTACAATGAGCAGTTCTTC
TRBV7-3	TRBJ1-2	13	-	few	CASSLPGGNGYTF	TGTGCCAGCAGCTTACCGGGGGGCAATGGCTACACCTTC
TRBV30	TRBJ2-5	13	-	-	CAWSPGVQETQYF	TGTGCCTGGAGCCCCGGGGTCCAAGAGACCCAGTACTTC
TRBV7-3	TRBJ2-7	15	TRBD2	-	CASSLLAGGDYEQYF	TGTGCCAGCAGCTTACTAGCGGGGGGGGACTACGAGCAGTACTTC
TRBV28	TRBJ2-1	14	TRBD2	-	CASSLRLAGDQQFF	TGTGCCAGCAGTTTAAGGCTAGCGGGGGACCAGCAGTTCTTC
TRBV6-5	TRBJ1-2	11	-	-	CASSYAGDYTF	TGTGCCAGCAGTTACGCAGGGGACTACACCTTC
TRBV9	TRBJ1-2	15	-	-	CASSVAVEGHNGYTF	TGTGCCAGCAGCGTAGCTGTAGAGGGCCACAATGGCTACACCTTC
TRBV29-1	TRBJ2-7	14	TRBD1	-	CSVEGTGWSYEQYF	TGCAGCGTTGAAGGGACAGGCTGGTCCTACGAGCAGTACTTC
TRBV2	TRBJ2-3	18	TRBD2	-	CASSVGLAGGPSTDTQYF	TGTGCCAGCAGTGTTGGGCTAGCGGGAGGGCCTAGCACAGATACGCAGTATTTT
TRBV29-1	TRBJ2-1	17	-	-	CSVDSRRGIGSYNEQFF	TGCAGCGTGGACTCTCGCAGGGGTATCGGCTCCTACAATGAGCAGTTCTTC
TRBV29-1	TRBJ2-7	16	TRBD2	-	CSVEGEGLAGGYEQYF	TGCAGCGTTGAAGGGGAAGGGCTAGCGGGGGGGTACGAGCAGTACTTC
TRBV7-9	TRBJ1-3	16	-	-	CASSPHFGVGGNTIYF	TGTGCCAGCAGCCCCCACTTCGGGGTTGGTGGAAACACCATATATTTT
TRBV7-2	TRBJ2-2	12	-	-	CASSPHVGELFF	TGTGCCAGCAGCCCCCATGTCGGGGAGCTGTTTTTT
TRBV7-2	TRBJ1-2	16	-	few	CASSLGGTTGNYGYTF	TGTGCCAGCAGCTTAGGGGGGACAACGGGCAACTATGGCTACACCTTC
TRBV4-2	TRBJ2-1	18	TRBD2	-	CASSPRVSGSGSYNEQFF	TGTGCCAGCAGCCCCCGCGTTAGCGGGAGTGGGTCCTACAATGAGCAGTTCTTC
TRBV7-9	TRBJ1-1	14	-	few	CASNKPGHNTEAFF	TGTGCCAGCAACAAACCGGGACATAACACTGAAGCTTTCTTT
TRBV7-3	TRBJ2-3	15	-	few	CASSARGFKTDTQYF	TGTGCCAGCAGCGCACGGGGGTTTAAGACAGATACGCAGTATTTT
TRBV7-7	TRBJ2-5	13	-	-	CASSLSAAETQYF	TGTGCTAGCAGCTTATCCGCGGCAGAGACCCAGTACTTC
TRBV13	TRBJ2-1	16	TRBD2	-	CASSFSTSGEINEQFF	TGTGCCAGCAGCTTTTCAACTAGCGGGGAGATCAATGAGCAGTTCTTC
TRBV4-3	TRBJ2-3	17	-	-	CASSQDRAEGNTDTQYF	TGCGCCAGCAGCCAAGATCGGGCGGAGGGGAACACAGATACGCAGTATTTT